Listed below are T cell receptor beta chains from one sample, sequenced in a study of shared clonotypes between healthy human individuals. The repertoire was sequenced with immunoSEQ multiplex PCR; TCRdb's copy has only in-frame clones and lacks some. The sample lists over 850,000 clones; approximately 80% were seen once. Sample: memory CD4+ T cells from PBMCs. The receptors here all came from a man aged 18-30 years in good health. Some clones in this sample may be carry-over from other donors' samples. Each CDR3 is given with its conserved first and last residue. A D gene is named only where the DNA matches it firmly. Part of the rows lack a size; the others show once, few, many or a class for expanded clones.

J	V	D	size	CDR3	DNA
TRBJ1-4	TRBV28	.	.	CASSFQGTRTNEKLFF	TGTGCCAGCAGTTTCCAGGGGACACGCACTAATGAAAAACTGTTTTTT
TRBJ2-6	TRBV15	.	.	CATSRGAGTGANVLTF	TGTGCCACCAGCAGAGGCGCAGGGACTGGGGCCAACGTCCTGACTTTC
TRBJ2-7	TRBV18	TRBD1	.	CASSPTGDMSYEQYF	TGTGCCAGCTCACCAACAGGGGATATGTCCTACGAGCAGTACTTC
TRBJ2-7	TRBV9	TRBD2	.	CASSVGLAGGYYEQYF	TGTGCCAGCAGCGTAGGGTTAGCGGGAGGGTACTACGAGCAGTACTTC
TRBJ1-5	TRBV2	.	.	CASTRGGPAGYQPQHF	TGTGCCAGCACCAGGGGTGGCCCTGCAGGGTATCAGCCCCAGCATTTT
TRBJ2-5	TRBV11-3	.	many	CASSLGGPPQYF	TGTGCCAGCAGCCTCGGTGGGCCCCCCCAGTACTTC
TRBJ2-3	TRBV11-2	TRBD2	few	CASSLYPPIAGGADTQYF	TGTGCCAGCAGCTTATATCCCCCTATAGCGGGAGGCGCAGATACGCAGTATTTT
TRBJ1-4	TRBV5-4	.	.	CASSFGRVNEKLFF	TGTGCCAGCAGCTTCGGTCGCGTTAATGAAAAACTGTTTTTT
TRBJ2-1	TRBV7-9	TRBD2	.	CASSPGTSGRENEQFF	TGTGCCAGCAGCCCTGGGACTAGCGGGAGGGAGAATGAGCAGTTCTTC
TRBJ2-3	TRBV9	TRBD2	.	CASSLTGLGADTQYF	TGTGCCAGCAGCCTTACCGGACTAGGCGCAGATACGCAGTATTTT
TRBJ2-7	TRBV5-1	.	.	CASREGPVEEQYF	TGCGCCAGCAGGGAGGGCCCGGTGGAGGAGCAGTACTTC
TRBJ1-1	TRBV27	.	.	CASRGDDRPNTEAFF	TGTGCCAGCAGGGGTGATGACAGGCCTAACACTGAAGCTTTCTTT
TRBJ2-5	TRBV2	TRBD1	once	CASSYSGQEQYF	TGTGCCAGCAGCTACTCAGGACAGGAGCAGTACTTC
TRBJ1-1	TRBV10-3	.	.	CAISESRGGNTEAFF	TGTGCCATCAGTGAGTCGCGGGGGGGCAACACTGAAGCTTTCTTT
TRBJ2-3	TRBV12-5	.	.	CASGPEDGITDTQYF	TGTGCTAGTGGTCCCGAGGACGGGATCACAGATACGCAGTATTTT
TRBJ2-1	TRBV5-1	.	.	CASSLARREQFF	TGCGCCAGCAGCTTGGCCCGGCGGGAGCAGTTCTTC
TRBJ1-4	TRBV6-6	.	once	CASTYEGEEEKLFF	TGTGCCAGCACTTACGAGGGGGAGGAAGAAAAACTGTTTTTT
TRBJ1-2	TRBV27	.	few	CASGPLGGHYGYTF	TGTGCCAGCGGACCACTCGGGGGGCACTATGGCTACACCTTC
TRBJ2-1	TRBV10-3	TRBD2	.	CAIRSGRAAYNEQFF	TGTGCCATCAGATCCGGGAGGGCCGCCTACAATGAGCAGTTCTTC
TRBJ2-5	TRBV7-9	.	.	CASSLHPQETQYF	TGTGCCAGCAGCTTACACCCCCAAGAGACCCAGTACTTC
TRBJ1-5	TRBV5-5	.	.	CASSLVGGDQPQHF	TGTGCCAGCAGCTTGGTCGGGGGGGATCAGCCCCAGCATTTT
TRBJ1-2	TRBV9	.	.	CASSVALTGANYGYTF	TGTGCCAGCAGCGTAGCTTTGACGGGAGCTAACTATGGCTACACCTTC
TRBJ2-1	TRBV25-1	.	.	CASSEFREQFF	TGTGCCAGCAGTGAATTTCGAGAGCAGTTCTTC
TRBJ2-7	TRBV11-2	.	.	CASRNTADSYEQYF	TGTGCCAGCAGGAACACAGCAGACTCCTACGAGCAGTACTTC
TRBJ2-3	TRBV19	.	.	CASSIFLGEVVYF	TGTGCCAGTAGTATCTTTTTGGGAGAAGTGGTATATTTT
TRBJ2-2	TRBV10-3	TRBD1	.	CAISQGAGELFF	TGTGCCATCAGCCAGGGGGCCGGGGAGCTGTTTTTT
TRBJ2-1	TRBV11-2	TRBD2	.	CASSPEAGASSGYYNEQFF	TGTGCCAGCAGCCCCGAGGCTGGGGCGTCTAGCGGGTACTACAATGAGCAGTTCTTC
TRBJ2-1	TRBV7-2	.	.	CASSPRQYNEQFF	TGTGCCAGCAGCCCCCGACAGTACAATGAGCAGTTCTTC
TRBJ1-1	TRBV27	.	.	CASSLFFMNTEAFF	TGTGCCAGCAGTTTATTTTTTATGAACACTGAAGCTTTCTTT
TRBJ1-5	TRBV27	.	once	CASSFGRAPYQPQHF	TGTGCCAGCAGTTTCGGCAGGGCTCCCTATCAGCCCCAGCATTTT
TRBJ2-2	TRBV6-6	.	.	CASSYSDSYTGELFF	TGTGCCAGCAGTTACTCCGACAGTTACACCGGGGAGCTGTTTTTT
TRBJ2-7	TRBV6-5	.	.	CASRETAGEQYF	TGTGCCAGCAGGGAAACCGCTGGCGAGCAGTACTTC
TRBJ1-5	TRBV30	.	.	CAWSPQESNQPQHF	TGTGCCTGGAGCCCACAGGAGAGCAATCAGCCCCAGCATTTT
TRBJ2-1	TRBV5-1	.	.	CASSRETGSYNEQFF	TGCGCCAGCAGCCGAGAGACAGGCTCCTACAATGAGCAGTTCTTC
TRBJ1-1	TRBV28	.	many	CASSSTLRVTEAFF	TGTGCCAGCAGTTCAACTCTTAGGGTCACTGAAGCTTTCTTT
TRBJ1-5	TRBV19	.	.	CASSHGFQPQHF	TGTGCCAGTAGCCACGGGTTTCAGCCCCAGCATTTT
TRBJ1-5	TRBV19	.	once	CASSNRDDQPQHF	TGTGCCAGTAGTAACCGGGACGATCAGCCCCAGCATTTT
TRBJ1-2	TRBV29-1	TRBD1	.	CSVEDVDRVYGYTF	TGCAGCGTTGAAGATGTGGACAGGGTTTATGGCTACACCTTC
TRBJ1-4	TRBV7-2	TRBD1	.	CASSDSRQGGEKLFF	TGTGCCAGCAGTGATTCTCGACAGGGCGGTGAAAAACTGTTTTTT
TRBJ2-2	TRBV2	TRBD1	.	CASSAQGVTGELFF	TGTGCCAGCAGTGCTCAGGGGGTCACCGGGGAGCTGTTTTTT
TRBJ2-1	TRBV29-1	.	.	CSVPLGSNEQFF	TGCAGCGTTCCGCTAGGTTCCAATGAGCAGTTCTTC
TRBJ2-7	TRBV5-1	.	.	CASSSGDTSSYEQYF	TGCGCCAGCAGCTCCGGAGACACCAGCTCCTACGAGCAGTACTTC
TRBJ2-7	TRBV5-1	TRBD1	.	CASSSTGGEQYF	TGCGCCAGCAGCTCGACAGGGGGCGAGCAGTACTTC
TRBJ2-2	TRBV5-1	TRBD1	few	CASSPDRGANTGELFF	TGCGCCAGCAGCCCCGACAGGGGCGCGAACACCGGGGAGCTGTTTTTT